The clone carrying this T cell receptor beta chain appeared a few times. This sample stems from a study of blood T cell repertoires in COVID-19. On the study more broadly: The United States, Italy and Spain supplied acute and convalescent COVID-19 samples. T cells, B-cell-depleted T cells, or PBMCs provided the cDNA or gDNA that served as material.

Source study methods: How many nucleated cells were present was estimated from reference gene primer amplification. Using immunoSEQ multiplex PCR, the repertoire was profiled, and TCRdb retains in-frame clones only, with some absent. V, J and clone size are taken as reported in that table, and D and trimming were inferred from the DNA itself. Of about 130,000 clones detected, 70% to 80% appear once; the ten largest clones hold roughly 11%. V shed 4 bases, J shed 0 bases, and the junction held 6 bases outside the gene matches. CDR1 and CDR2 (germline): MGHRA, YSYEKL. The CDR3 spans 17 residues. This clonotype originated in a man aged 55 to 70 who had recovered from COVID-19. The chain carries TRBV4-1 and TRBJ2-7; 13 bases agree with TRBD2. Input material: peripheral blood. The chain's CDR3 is CASSPGLAGALSYEQYF. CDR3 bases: TGCGCCAGCAGCCCCGGACTAGCGGGAGCACTCTCCTACGAGCAGTACTTC.